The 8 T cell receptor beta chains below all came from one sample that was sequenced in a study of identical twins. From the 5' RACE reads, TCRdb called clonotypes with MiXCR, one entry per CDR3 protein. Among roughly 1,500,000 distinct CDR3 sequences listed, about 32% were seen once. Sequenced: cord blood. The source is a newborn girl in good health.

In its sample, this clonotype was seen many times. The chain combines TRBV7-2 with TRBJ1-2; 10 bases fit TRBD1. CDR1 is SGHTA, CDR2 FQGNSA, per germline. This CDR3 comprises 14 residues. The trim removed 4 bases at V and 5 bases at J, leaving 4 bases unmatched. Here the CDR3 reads CASSSGTGVYGYTF. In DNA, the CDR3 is TGTGCCAGCAGCTCGGGGACAGGGGTTTATGGCTACACCTTC.

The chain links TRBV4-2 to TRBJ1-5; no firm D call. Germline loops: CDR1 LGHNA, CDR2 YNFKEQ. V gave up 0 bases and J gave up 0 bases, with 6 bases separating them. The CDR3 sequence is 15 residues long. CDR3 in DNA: TGTGCCAGCAGCCAAGACCTCCATAGCAATCAGCCCCAGCATTTT. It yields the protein CASSQDLHSNQPQHF.

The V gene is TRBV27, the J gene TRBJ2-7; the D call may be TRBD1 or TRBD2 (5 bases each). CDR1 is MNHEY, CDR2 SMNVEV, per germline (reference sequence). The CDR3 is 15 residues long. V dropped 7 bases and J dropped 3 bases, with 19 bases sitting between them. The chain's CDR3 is CASTVWGSGVYEQYF. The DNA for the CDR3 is TGTGCCAGCACTGTTTGGGGGAGTGGGGTCTACGAGCAGTACTTC.

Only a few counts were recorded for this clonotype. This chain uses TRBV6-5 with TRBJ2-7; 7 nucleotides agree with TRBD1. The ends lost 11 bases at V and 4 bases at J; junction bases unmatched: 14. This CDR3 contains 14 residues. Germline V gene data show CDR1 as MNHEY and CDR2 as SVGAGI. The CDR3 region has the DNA TGTGCCGCCTCAAGACAGGGTTCTTCGTACGAGCAGTACTTC. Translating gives CAASRQGSSYEQYF.

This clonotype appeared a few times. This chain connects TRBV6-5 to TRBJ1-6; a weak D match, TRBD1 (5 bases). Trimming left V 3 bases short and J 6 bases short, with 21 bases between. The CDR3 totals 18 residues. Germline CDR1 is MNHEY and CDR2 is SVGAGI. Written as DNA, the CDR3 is TGTGCCAGCAGTTATGGGAGGGGAGCAGGACTATTTAATTCACCCCTCCACTTT. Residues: CASSYGRGAGLFNSPLHF.

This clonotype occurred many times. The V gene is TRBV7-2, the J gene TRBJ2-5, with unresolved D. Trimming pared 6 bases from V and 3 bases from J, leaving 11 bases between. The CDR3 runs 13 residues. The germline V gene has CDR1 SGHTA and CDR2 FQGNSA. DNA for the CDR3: TGTGCCAGCAGTTTACGGGTGGAAGAGACCCAGTACTTC. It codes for CASSLRVEETQYF.

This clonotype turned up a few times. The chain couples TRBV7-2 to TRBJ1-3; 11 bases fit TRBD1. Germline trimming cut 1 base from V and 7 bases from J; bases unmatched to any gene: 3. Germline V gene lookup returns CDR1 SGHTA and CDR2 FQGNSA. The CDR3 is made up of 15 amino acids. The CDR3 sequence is CASSLGGTGGNTIYF. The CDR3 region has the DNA TGTGCCAGCAGCTTAGGGGGGACAGGGGGGAACACCATATATTTT.

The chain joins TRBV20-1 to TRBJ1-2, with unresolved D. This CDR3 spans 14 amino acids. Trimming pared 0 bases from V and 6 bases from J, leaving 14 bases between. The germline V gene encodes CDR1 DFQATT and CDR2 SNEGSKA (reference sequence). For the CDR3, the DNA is TGCAGTGCTAGAGATCGGAGGGAAGGAAATGGCTACACCTTC. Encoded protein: CSARDRREGNGYTF.